Sequencing of this T cell receptor beta chain was carried out in a study of T cell responses to AZD1222 COVID-19 vaccine. Sequenced by immunoSEQ multiplex PCR; TCRdb stores in-frame clones only, minus some. The sample has under 150,000 clones; about 93% are singletons. Points on this clone: Its antigen is unknown.

Findings and caveats of the study: The donor group comprised mostly white British people and more females; the analysis possibly underestimated clonal diversity.

Germline V lookup: CDR1 SGHDN, CDR2 FVKESK. This CDR3 is 17 amino acids long. V shed 4 bases and J shed 4 bases, with 23 bases lying between them. The sample in question was peripheral blood, obtained on day 0 of AZD1222 vaccination. The V and J genes are TRBV14 and TRBJ2-7; a weak D match, TRBD1 (6 bases). The source is an adult in good health. The CDR3 sequence is CASSPLVGTTRSYEQYF. CDR3 nucleotides: TGTGCCAGCAGCCCCCTCGTCGGGACAACAAGATCGTACGAGCAGTACTTC.